This T cell receptor (beta chain) was recorded in a study of blood T cell repertoires in COVID-19. The protocol was immunoSEQ multiplex PCR, while the TCRdb copy is restricted to in-frame clones and leaves out a portion. The table has over 200,000 clones, 92% seen once. The CDR3 consists of 12 residues. Germline V gene data show CDR1 as LNHDA and CDR2 as SQIVND (reference sequence). Trimming pared 5 bases from V and 4 bases from J, leaving 6 bases between. The specimen was peripheral blood. The receptor was derived from a man aged 55 to 70 with COVID-19, enrolled during active disease. This sequence joins TRBV19 and TRBJ1-5; D is ambiguous. The CDR3 DNA reads as TGTGCCAGTAGTGAACGGAATCAGCCCCAGCATTTT. This encodes CASSERNQPQHF.